What follows are 11 T cell receptor beta chains derived from one specimen sequenced in a study of cytomegalovirus exposure and HLA in healthy donors. The PCR was carried out with 60 Vbeta primers and 13 Jbeta primers. The method was immunoSEQ multiplex PCR; TCRdb's version includes in-frame clones alone and lacks a portion of them. The sample carries about 150,000 clones, 70% to 80% recorded once. The sequencing sample was made of PBMCs. These receptors originate from a human donor in good health.

V gene TRBV19 combines with J gene TRBJ2-3; a possible D gene is TRBD2 (6 bases). The germline V gene has CDR1 LNHDA and CDR2 SQIVND (reference sequence). The length of the CDR3 is 16 residues. Between the trimmed V and J ends, which lost 0 bases and 3 bases, there was a span of 13 bases. The CDR3 loop reads CASSIDLGGRTDTQYF. DNA for the CDR3: TGTGCCAGTAGTATAGATCTCGGTGGGAGGACAGATACGCAGTATTTT. The full variable domain, completed using reference TRBV19 and TRBJ2-3, is DGGITQSPKYLFRKEGQNVTLSCEQNLNHDAMYWYRQDPGQGLRLIYYSQIVNDFQKGDIAEGYSVSREKKESFPLTVTSAQKNPTAFYLCASSIDLGGRTDTQYFGPGTRLTVL.

The rearrangement uses TRBV19 and TRBJ1-2; 8 positions match TRBD1. The CDR3 runs 13 residues. V lost 4 bases to trimming and J lost 3 bases; unmatched junction nucleotides: 1. Looked up from germline, CDR1 is LNHDA and CDR2 is SQIVND (reference sequence). The CDR3 sequence: CASSTGGDYGYTF. Written as DNA, the CDR3 is TGTGCCAGTAGTACAGGGGGCGACTATGGCTACACCTTC.

This chain connects TRBV5-6 to TRBJ1-1; D is ambiguous. The CDR3 sequence is 14 residues long. CDR1 is SGHDT, CDR2 YYEEEE, per germline. Trimming took 4 bases from V and 0 from J, leaving 10 bases between them. The CDR3 loop reads CASSARFLNTEAFF. CDR3 coding DNA: TGTGCCAGCAGCGCGAGGTTCTTGAACACTGAAGCTTTCTTT.

The chain joins TRBV5-1 to TRBJ2-5, with D perhaps matching TRBD2 (5 bases). Looked up from germline, CDR1 is SGHRS and CDR2 is YFSETQ. The CDR3 spans 14 residues. Trimming cost V 0 bases and J 2 bases, with 8 bases left between them. In nucleotides, the CDR3 is TGCGCCAGCAGCTTGGAAGCGGCTCAAGAGACCCAGTACTTC. Its translation: CASSLEAAQETQYF. Full variable domain (remainder filled in from reference TRBV5-1 and TRBJ2-5): KAGVTQTPRYLIKTRGQQVTLSCSPISGHRSVSWYQQTPGQGLQFLFEYFSETQRNKGNFPGRFSGRQFSNSRSEMNVSTLELGDSALYLCASSLEAAQETQYFGPGTRLLVL.

The rearrangement joins TRBV29-1 to TRBJ2-3; 8 positions match TRBD2. Germline CDR1 and CDR2: SQVTM and ANQGSEA. The CDR3 runs 14 residues. CDR3 nucleotides: TGCACCACTTCCGGGGGGGGTAGCGGAGATACGCAGTATTTT. This encodes CTTSGGGSGDTQYF.

This chain connects TRBV5-1 to TRBJ1-1, with 9 bases aligning to TRBD1. V was clipped by 3 bases and J by 1 base; unmatched bases: 4. Germline lookup yields CDR1 SGHRS and CDR2 YFSETQ. The CDR3 is 15 amino acids. The DNA of the CDR3 is TGCGCCAGCAGCTCGAAGACAGGGGGGAACACTGAAGCTTTCTTT. Translated, it gives CASSSKTGGNTEAFF.

The chain is built from TRBV6-1 and TRBJ1-5, with a tentative D call TRBD1 (5 bases). Trimming removed 8 bases from V and 0 bases from J, with 11 bases in between. In germline, CDR1 is MNHNS, CDR2 SASEGT. This CDR3 region has 14 residues. In nucleotides, the CDR3 is TGTGCCAGCTGCCACGACAGTAGCAATCAGCCCCAGCATTTT. Translating gives CASCHDSSNQPQHF.

The chain's CDR3 is CASSMTRSGELFF. CDR3 DNA sequence: TGTGCCAGCAGTATGACGCGGTCCGGGGAGCTGTTTTTT. The chain has TRBV11-3 and TRBJ2-2, with D unresolved. The CDR3 contains 13 residues. Between the trimmed V and J ends, which lost 6 bases and 6 bases, there was a span of 11 bases. Per the germline V gene, CDR1 is SGHNT and CDR2 is YENEEA.

The chain recombines TRBV4-1 with TRBJ2-5, with D perhaps TRBD2 (6 bases). The CDR3 contains 15 residues. With 0 bases removed from V and 4 bases from J, the gap between germline ends came to 12 bases. Germline CDR1 MGHRA, CDR2 YSYEKL. CDR3 in DNA: TGCGCCAGCAGCCAAGAGATTGCGGGGACAGAGACCCAGTACTTC. It yields the protein CASSQEIAGTETQYF.

The rearrangement joins TRBV19 to TRBJ2-5; 7 positions match TRBD1. Germline trimming cut 3 bases from V and 5 bases from J; bases unmatched to any gene: 6. Germline values: CDR1 LNHDA, CDR2 SQIVND (reference sequence). CDR3 length: 14 residues. Here the CDR3 reads CASSIRGQTETQYF. The CDR3 bases are TGTGCCAGTAGTATTCGGGGACAGACGGAGACCCAGTACTTC.

This chain connects TRBV7-8 to TRBJ2-1; no firm D call. The CDR3 totals 15 residues. The V gene's germline CDR1 is SGHVS and CDR2 FQNEAQ. The V end lost 4 bases, the J end lost 3 bases, and 13 bases lay between the germline ends. The DNA for the CDR3 is TGTGCCAGCAGCTCACTAAGCGCCGGCTACAATGAGCAGTTCTTC. Its translation: CASSSLSAGYNEQFF.